These T cell receptor beta chains were read from a single sample in a study of cytomegalovirus exposure and HLA in healthy donors. Some clones are missing from TCRdb's copy, which holds only in-frame ones; the method was immunoSEQ multiplex PCR. The repertoire has 95,000 to 150,000 clones, 77% of them found once; the top ten carry about 3.9%. The sequenced sample was PBMCs. Every receptor here comes from a human donor in good health. The CDR3 runs from the conserved cysteine through the conserved F or W. D genes are given only for firm matches. Expanded clones get a size class; other rows say once, few or many, or leave the size out.

CDR3 length: 13
V gene: TRBV19
clone size: few
D gene: NA
J gene: TRBJ1-5
CDR3 protein: CASSDRTNQPQHF
CDR3 DNA: TGTGCCAGTAGTGACAGGACCAATCAGCCCCAGCATTTT

CDR3 length: 15
V gene: TRBV6-5
clone size: NA
D gene: NA
J gene: TRBJ1-5
CDR3 protein: CASSHRFPSNQPQHF
CDR3 DNA: TGTGCCAGCAGCCACAGGTTCCCAAGTAATCAGCCCCAGCATTTT

CDR3 length: 13
V gene: TRBV6-1
clone size: NA
D gene: TRBD1
J gene: TRBJ2-3
CDR3 protein: CASSDETTGAQYF
CDR3 DNA: TGTGCCAGCAGTGATGAAACGACAGGGGCTCAGTATTTT

CDR3 length: 15
V gene: TRBV7-9
clone size: NA
D gene: TRBD1
J gene: TRBJ2-7
CDR3 protein: CASSRIRDRVNEQYF
CDR3 DNA: TGTGCCAGCAGCAGAATCCGGGACAGGGTAAACGAGCAGTACTTC

CDR3 length: 17
V gene: TRBV2
clone size: once
D gene: TRBD1
J gene: TRBJ2-7
CDR3 protein: CASRTGTGVSWAGEQYF
CDR3 DNA: TGTGCCAGCAGAACCGGGACAGGGGTATCTTGGGCGGGCGAGCAGTACTTC

CDR3 length: 11
V gene: TRBV12-5
clone size: NA
D gene: NA
J gene: TRBJ2-1
CDR3 protein: CASGSYNEQFF
CDR3 DNA: TGTGCTAGTGGTTCGTACAATGAGCAGTTCTTC

CDR3 length: 12
V gene: TRBV5-1
clone size: NA
D gene: NA
J gene: TRBJ2-1
CDR3 protein: CATSRQGNEQFF
CDR3 DNA: TGCGCCACCTCGAGGCAGGGAAATGAGCAGTTCTTC

CDR3 length: 15
V gene: TRBV19
clone size: NA
D gene: TRBD2
J gene: TRBJ2-3
CDR3 protein: CASSIIAGGTDTQYF
CDR3 DNA: TGTGCCAGTAGTATCATAGCGGGAGGCACAGATACGCAGTATTTT

CDR3 length: 11
V gene: TRBV29-1
clone size: NA
D gene: NA
J gene: TRBJ1-4
CDR3 protein: CSVVAAQGLFF
CDR3 DNA: TGCAGCGTTGTGGCCGCACAGGGACTGTTTTTT

CDR3 length: 18
V gene: TRBV5-1
clone size: NA
D gene: NA
J gene: TRBJ2-7
CDR3 protein: CASSLVVGPTTSSYEQYF
CDR3 DNA: TGCGCCAGCAGCTTGGTGGTCGGTCCCACCACTAGCTCCTACGAGCAGTACTTC

CDR3 length: 23
V gene: TRBV28
clone size: NA
D gene: TRBD2
J gene: TRBJ2-7
CDR3 protein: CASSLAGGNRNPHVAGSGYEQYF
CDR3 DNA: TGTGCCAGCAGTTTAGCTGGTGGCAATAGAAACCCGCACGTAGCGGGAAGCGGCTACGAGCAGTACTTC

CDR3 length: 15
V gene: TRBV28
clone size: NA
D gene: NA
J gene: TRBJ2-5
CDR3 protein: CASTSLRAGQETQYF
CDR3 DNA: TGTGCCAGCACCTCCCTGAGGGCCGGCCAAGAGACCCAGTACTTC

CDR3 length: 17
V gene: TRBV5-1
clone size: NA
D gene: NA
J gene: TRBJ2-1
CDR3 protein: CASSLAVGDPTYNEQFF
CDR3 DNA: TGCGCCAGCAGCTTGGCCGTAGGGGATCCTACCTACAATGAGCAGTTCTTC

CDR3 length: 14
V gene: TRBV2
clone size: NA
D gene: NA
J gene: TRBJ2-7
CDR3 protein: CASSLIQGPYEQYF
CDR3 DNA: TGTGCCAGCAGTTTAATACAGGGTCCCTACGAGCAGTACTTC

CDR3 length: 16
V gene: TRBV4-2
clone size: NA
D gene: TRBD1
J gene: TRBJ1-4
CDR3 protein: CASSQDLGQGAEKLFF
CDR3 DNA: TGTGCCAGCAGCCAAGATCTGGGACAGGGGGCTGAAAAACTGTTTTTT

CDR3 length: 16
V gene: TRBV15
clone size: few
D gene: NA
J gene: TRBJ1-2
CDR3 protein: CATSRDNRRGGYGYTF
CDR3 DNA: TGTGCCACCAGCAGAGATAACAGGAGGGGTGGCTATGGCTACACCTTC